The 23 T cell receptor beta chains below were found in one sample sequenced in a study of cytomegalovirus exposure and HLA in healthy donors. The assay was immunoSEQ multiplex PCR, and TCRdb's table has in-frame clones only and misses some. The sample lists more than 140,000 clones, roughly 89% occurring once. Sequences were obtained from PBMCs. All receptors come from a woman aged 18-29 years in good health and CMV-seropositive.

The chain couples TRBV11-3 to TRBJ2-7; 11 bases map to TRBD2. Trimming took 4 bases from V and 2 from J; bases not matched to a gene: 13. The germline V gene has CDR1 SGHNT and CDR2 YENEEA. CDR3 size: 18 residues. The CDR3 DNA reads TGTGCCAGCAGCTCGGGGACTAGCGGAGAAGTTAGCCCCTACGAGCAGTACTTC. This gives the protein CASSSGTSGEVSPYEQYF.

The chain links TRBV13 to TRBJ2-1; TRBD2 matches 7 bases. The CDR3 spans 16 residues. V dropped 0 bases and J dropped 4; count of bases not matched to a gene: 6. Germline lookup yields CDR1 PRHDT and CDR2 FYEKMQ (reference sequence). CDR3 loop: CASSLGRSGTYNEQFF. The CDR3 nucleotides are TGTGCCAGCAGCTTAGGACGGAGCGGGACTTACAATGAGCAGTTCTTC. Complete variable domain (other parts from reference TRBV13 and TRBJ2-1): AAGVIQSPRHLIKEKRETATLKCYPIPRHDTVYWYQQGPGQDPQFLISFYEKMQSDKGSIPDRFSAQQFSDYHSELNMSSLELGDSALYFCASSLGRSGTYNEQFFGPGTRLTVL.

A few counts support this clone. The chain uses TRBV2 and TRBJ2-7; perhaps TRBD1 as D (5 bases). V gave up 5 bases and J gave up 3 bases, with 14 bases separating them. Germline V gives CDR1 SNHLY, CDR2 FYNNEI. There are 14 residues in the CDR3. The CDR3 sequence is CASSNQLDSYEQYF. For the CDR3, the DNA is TGTGCCAGCAGTAATCAACTCGACAGCTACGAGCAGTACTTC.

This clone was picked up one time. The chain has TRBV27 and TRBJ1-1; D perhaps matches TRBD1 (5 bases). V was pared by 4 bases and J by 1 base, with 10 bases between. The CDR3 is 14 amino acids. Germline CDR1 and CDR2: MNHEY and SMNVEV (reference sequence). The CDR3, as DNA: TGTGCCAGCAGTTCTAACGGACAGAACACTGAAGCTTTCTTT. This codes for CASSSNGQNTEAFF.

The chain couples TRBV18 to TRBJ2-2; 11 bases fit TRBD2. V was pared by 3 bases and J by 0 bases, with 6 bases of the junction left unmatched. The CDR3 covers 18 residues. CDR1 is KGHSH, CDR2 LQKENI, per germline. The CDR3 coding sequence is TGTGCCAGCTCACCCCAAGGACTAGCGGGTTCGAACACCGGGGAGCTGTTTTTT. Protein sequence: CASSPQGLAGSNTGELFF.

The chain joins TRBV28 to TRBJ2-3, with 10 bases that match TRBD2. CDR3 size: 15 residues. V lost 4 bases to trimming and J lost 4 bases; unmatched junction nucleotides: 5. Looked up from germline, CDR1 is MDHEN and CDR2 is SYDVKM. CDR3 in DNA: TGTGCCAGCAGTTCCCCGGGACTAGCGTCAGATACGCAGTATTTT. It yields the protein CASSSPGLASDTQYF.

In nucleotides, the CDR3 is TGTGCCAGCAGTTCACTAGCGGGGGGGGTGGAAGAGCAGTTCTTC. It encodes CASSSLAGGVEEQFF. V usage is TRBV28 and J usage is TRBJ2-1; 13 positions agree with TRBD2. Germline V lookup: CDR1 MDHEN, CDR2 SYDVKM. Germline trimming cut 4 bases from V and 10 bases from J; bases unmatched to any gene: 7. The CDR3 runs to 15 residues.

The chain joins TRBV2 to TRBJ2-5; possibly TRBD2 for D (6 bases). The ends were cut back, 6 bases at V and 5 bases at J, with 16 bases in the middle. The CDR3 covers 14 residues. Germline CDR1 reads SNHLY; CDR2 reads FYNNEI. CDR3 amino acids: CASSKTSFRETQYF. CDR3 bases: TGTGCCAGCAGCAAGACTAGTTTTCGGGAGACCCAGTACTTC.

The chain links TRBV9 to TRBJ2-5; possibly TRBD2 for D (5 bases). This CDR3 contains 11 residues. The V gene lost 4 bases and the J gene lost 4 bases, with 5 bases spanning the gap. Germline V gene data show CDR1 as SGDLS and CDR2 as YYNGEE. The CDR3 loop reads CASSSGETQYF. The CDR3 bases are TGTGCCAGCAGCAGCGGAGAGACCCAGTACTTC.

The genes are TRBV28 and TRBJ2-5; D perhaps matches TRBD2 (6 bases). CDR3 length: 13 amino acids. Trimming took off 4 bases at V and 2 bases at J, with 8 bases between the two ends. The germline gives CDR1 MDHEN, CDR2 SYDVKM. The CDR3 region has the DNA TGTGCCAGCAGTTGGACTATTCAAGAGACCCAGTACTTC. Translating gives CASSWTIQETQYF.

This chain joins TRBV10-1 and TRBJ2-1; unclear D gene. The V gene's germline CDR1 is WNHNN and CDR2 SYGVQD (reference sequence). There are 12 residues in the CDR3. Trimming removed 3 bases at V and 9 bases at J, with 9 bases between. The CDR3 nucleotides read TGCGCCAGCAGTGATTTTTCGGGTGAGCAGTTCTTC. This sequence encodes CASSDFSGEQFF.

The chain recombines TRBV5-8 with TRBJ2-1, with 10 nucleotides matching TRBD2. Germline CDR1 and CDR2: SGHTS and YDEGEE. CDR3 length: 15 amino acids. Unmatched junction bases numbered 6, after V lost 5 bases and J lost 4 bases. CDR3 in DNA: TGTGCCAGCAGATCCGGGACTAGCGTATACAATGAGCAGTTCTTC. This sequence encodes CASRSGTSVYNEQFF.

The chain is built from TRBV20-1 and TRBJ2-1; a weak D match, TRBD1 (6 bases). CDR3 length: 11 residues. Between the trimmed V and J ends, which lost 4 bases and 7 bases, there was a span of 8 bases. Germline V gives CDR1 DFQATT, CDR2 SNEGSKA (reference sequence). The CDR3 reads CSAIGGNEQFF. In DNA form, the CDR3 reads TGCAGTGCTATAGGGGGTAATGAGCAGTTCTTC.

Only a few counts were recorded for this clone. CDR3 region: CASSIGGVGQPQHF. Here the CDR3 DNA reads TGTGCCAGTAGTATAGGGGGGGTAGGGCAGCCCCAGCATTTT. V usage is TRBV19 and J usage is TRBJ1-5; D possibly corresponds to TRBD1 (5 bases). The germline V and J ends were trimmed by 1 base and 7 bases, with 11 bases remaining between them. CDR3 length equals 14 residues. Germline assignment: CDR1 LNHDA and CDR2 SQIVND (reference sequence).

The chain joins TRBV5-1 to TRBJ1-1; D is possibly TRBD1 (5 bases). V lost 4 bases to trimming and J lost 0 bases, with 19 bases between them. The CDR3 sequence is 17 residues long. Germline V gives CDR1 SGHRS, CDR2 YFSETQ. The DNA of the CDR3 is TGCGCCAGCAGCCGTTCGGGGGAGGATATACTGAACACTGAAGCTTTCTTT. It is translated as CASSRSGEDILNTEAFF.

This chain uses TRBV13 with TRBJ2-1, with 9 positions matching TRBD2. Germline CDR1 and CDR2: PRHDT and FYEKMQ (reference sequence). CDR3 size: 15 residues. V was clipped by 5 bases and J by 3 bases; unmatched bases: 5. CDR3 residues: CASSPPSGVYNEQFF. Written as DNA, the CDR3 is TGTGCCAGCAGCCCCCCTAGCGGGGTCTACAATGAGCAGTTCTTC.

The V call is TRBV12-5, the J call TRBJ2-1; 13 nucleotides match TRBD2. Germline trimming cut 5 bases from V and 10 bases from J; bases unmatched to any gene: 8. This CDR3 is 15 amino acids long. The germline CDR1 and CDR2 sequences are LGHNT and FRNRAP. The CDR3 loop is CASGRPTSGRGEQFF. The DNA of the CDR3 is TGTGCTAGTGGTCGACCCACTAGCGGGAGGGGAGAGCAGTTCTTC.

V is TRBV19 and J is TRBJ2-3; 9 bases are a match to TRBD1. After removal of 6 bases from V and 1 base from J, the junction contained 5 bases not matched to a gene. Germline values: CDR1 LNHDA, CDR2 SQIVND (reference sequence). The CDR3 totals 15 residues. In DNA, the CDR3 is TGTGCCAGTAGCATACAGGGGGCAGGCACAGATACGCAGTATTTT. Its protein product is CASSIQGAGTDTQYF.

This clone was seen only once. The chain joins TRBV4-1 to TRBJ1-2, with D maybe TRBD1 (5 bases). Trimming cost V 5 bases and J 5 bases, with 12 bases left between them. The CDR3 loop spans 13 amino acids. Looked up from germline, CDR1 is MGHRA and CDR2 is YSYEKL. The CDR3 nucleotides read TGCGCCAGCAGCAAGGGAGGGGCGTATGGCTACACCTTC. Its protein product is CASSKGGAYGYTF.

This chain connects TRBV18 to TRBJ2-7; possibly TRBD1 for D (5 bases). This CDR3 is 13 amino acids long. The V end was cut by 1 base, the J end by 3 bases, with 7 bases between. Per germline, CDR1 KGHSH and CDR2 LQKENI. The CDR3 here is CASSPQTVYEQYF. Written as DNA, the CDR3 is TGTGCCAGCTCACCACAGACAGTCTACGAGCAGTACTTC.

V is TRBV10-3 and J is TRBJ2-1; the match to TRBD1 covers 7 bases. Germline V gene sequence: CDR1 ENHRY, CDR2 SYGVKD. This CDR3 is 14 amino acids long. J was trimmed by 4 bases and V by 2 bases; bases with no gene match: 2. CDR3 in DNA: TGTGCCATCAGTGAGAGGGACAGATACAATGAGCAGTTCTTC. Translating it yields CAISERDRYNEQFF.

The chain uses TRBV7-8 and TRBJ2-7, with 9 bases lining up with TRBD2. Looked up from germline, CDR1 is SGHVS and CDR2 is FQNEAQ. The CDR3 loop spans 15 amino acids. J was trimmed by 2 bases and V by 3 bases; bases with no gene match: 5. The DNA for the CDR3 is TGTGCCAGCAGCTTTGGCGGGAGGGCCGCCTACGAGCAGTACTTC. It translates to CASSFGGRAAYEQYF.

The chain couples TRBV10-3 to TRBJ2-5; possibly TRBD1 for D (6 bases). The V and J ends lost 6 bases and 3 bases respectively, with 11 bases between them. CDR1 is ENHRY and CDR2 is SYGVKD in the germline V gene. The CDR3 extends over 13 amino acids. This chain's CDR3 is CAIRLQGEETQYF. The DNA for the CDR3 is TGTGCCATCAGGCTACAGGGTGAAGAGACCCAGTACTTC.